Listed below are T cell receptor beta chains from one sample, sequenced in a study of cytomegalovirus exposure and HLA in healthy donors. Produced via immunoSEQ multiplex PCR; TCRdb's table is partial and in-frame only. Of 150,000 to 200,000 clones listed, roughly 70% were seen once; the top ten hold around 3%. Material: PBMCs. The source is a woman aged 40 to 50 in good health and CMV-seropositive. The CDR3 runs from the conserved cysteine through the conserved F or W. The D gene is left open where the match is weak. Not all rows give a size; the values are once, few, many and, for expanded clones, a class.

J gene,D gene,V gene,clone size,CDR3 protein,CDR3 DNA
TRBJ2-1,NA,TRBV28,NA,CAAQSYGGASLGEQFF,TGTGCAGCGCAGAGTTATGGGGGGGCCAGCCTGGGTGAGCAGTTCTTC
TRBJ1-1,TRBD1,TRBV27,NA,CASSGRGLLNTEAFF,TGTGCCAGCAGTGGCAGGGGGCTTCTGAACACTGAAGCTTTCTTT
TRBJ1-1,TRBD1,TRBV6-5,few,CASSFRTGATEAFF,TGTGCCAGCAGTTTTCGGACAGGGGCAACTGAAGCTTTCTTT
TRBJ2-2,NA,TRBV4-3,NA,CASSQDIFTGELFF,TGCGCCAGCAGCCAGGACATTTTTACCGGGGAGCTGTTTTTT
TRBJ2-3,NA,TRBV27,NA,CASSPGYGDTQYF,TGTGCCAGCAGCCCCGGGTACGGAGATACGCAGTATTTT
TRBJ1-2,TRBD1,TRBV7-9,NA,CASSTFGTGASGYTF,TGTGCCAGCAGCACCTTTGGGACAGGCGCTAGTGGCTACACCTTC
TRBJ2-1,TRBD2,TRBV7-6,NA,CASSLVGGAGAGNEQFF,TGTGCCAGCAGCTTAGTAGGGGGAGCGGGGGCGGGGAATGAGCAGTTCTTC
TRBJ1-2,TRBD1,TRBV5-4,NA,CASSPGGALLTYGYTF,TGTGCCAGCAGCCCAGGGGGCGCGCTCTTAACCTATGGCTACACCTTC
TRBJ1-2,NA,TRBV5-1,NA,CASSLGEGTTYGYTF,TGCGCCAGCAGCTTGGGGGAGGGGACGACATATGGCTACACCTTC
TRBJ2-7,NA,TRBV19,NA,CASSTQGAYEQYF,TGTGCCAGTAGCACACAGGGCGCCTACGAGCAGTACTTC
TRBJ2-1,TRBD2,TRBV9,NA,CASSAPGLADNEQFF,TGTGCCAGCAGCGCTCCGGGACTAGCGGACAATGAGCAGTTCTTC
TRBJ1-3,NA,TRBV4-1,NA,CASSQVSTRSGNTIYF,TGCGCCAGCAGCCAAGTTTCTACGCGCTCTGGAAACACCATATATTTT
TRBJ1-2,TRBD1,TRBV5-1,NA,CASRSSYRGANYGYTF,TGCGCCAGCCGATCCTCCTACAGGGGAGCTAACTATGGCTACACCTTC
TRBJ1-1,TRBD1,TRBV4-3,NA,CASSRRDRGKTEAFF,TGCGCCAGCAGCCGCCGGGACAGGGGAAAAACTGAAGCTTTCTTT
TRBJ2-5,TRBD1,TRBV7-9,NA,CASSPDRVPRETQYF,TGTGCCAGCAGCCCGGACAGGGTTCCTCGAGAGACCCAGTACTTC
TRBJ2-2,NA,TRBV18,NA,CASSHSTGELFF,TGTGCCAGCTCACATAGCACCGGGGAGCTGTTTTTT
TRBJ1-2,NA,TRBV7-8,NA,CASSLALVNSNGYTF,TGTGCCAGCAGCTTAGCGCTAGTCAACTCCAATGGCTACACCTTC
TRBJ2-7,NA,TRBV9,NA,CASSVASVPYEQYF,TGTGCCAGCAGCGTAGCCAGCGTCCCATACGAGCAGTACTTC
TRBJ2-2,NA,TRBV21-1,NA,CASSWGVAANTGELFF,TGTGCCAGCAGCTGGGGAGTTGCAGCGAACACCGGGGAGCTGTTTTTT
TRBJ2-3,TRBD1,TRBV19,NA,CASSIGTGTRDTQYF,TGTGCCAGTAGTATTGGGACAGGGACAAGAGATACGCAGTATTTT
TRBJ2-6,TRBD1,TRBV4-3,NA,CASSLDRGPTDSGANVLTF,TGCGCCAGCAGCCTAGACAGGGGGCCTACCGACTCTGGGGCCAACGTCCTGACTTTC
TRBJ1-1,NA,TRBV2,few,CASRKRQEDSTEAFF,TGTGCCAGCAGGAAGAGGCAGGAGGATAGCACTGAAGCTTTCTTT
TRBJ1-2,NA,TRBV10-3,NA,CAISPWSGGDYGYTF,TGTGCCATCAGTCCTTGGTCCGGGGGTGACTATGGCTACACCTTC
TRBJ2-7,NA,TRBV6-5,few,CASSWQGKPYEQYF,TGTGCCAGCAGTTGGCAGGGGAAGCCCTACGAGCAGTACTTC
TRBJ1-1,NA,TRBV9,NA,CASSFAGHESEAFF,TGTGCCAGCAGCTTTGCGGGGCACGAGTCTGAAGCTTTCTTT
TRBJ1-1,NA,TRBV7-9,NA,CASSSFGRGLNTEAFF,TGTGCCAGCAGCTCTTTTGGGAGGGGTCTGAACACTGAAGCTTTCTTT
TRBJ2-4,TRBD2,TRBV5-1,few,CASSFWTSGESIQYF,TGCGCCAGCAGCTTTTGGACTAGCGGGGAAAGCATTCAGTACTTC
TRBJ1-1,NA,TRBV25-1,NA,CASSESVEYYTEAFF,TGTGCCAGCAGTGAATCCGTGGAGTATTACACTGAAGCTTTCTTT
TRBJ1-1,NA,TRBV4-1,once,CASRYTDGETEAFF,TGCGCCAGCAGGTATACAGACGGGGAAACTGAAGCTTTCTTT
TRBJ1-6,NA,TRBV2,NA,CASSRVRDNSPLHF,TGTGCCAGCTCGAGGGTGAGGGATAATTCACCCCTCCACTTT
TRBJ2-3,TRBD1,TRBV29-1,NA,CSGEGQGTDTQYF,TGCAGCGGCGAGGGACAGGGCACAGATACGCAGTATTTT
TRBJ2-3,NA,TRBV30,NA,CAWRGGASEADTQYF,TGTGCCTGGAGGGGGGGGGCTAGCGAAGCCGATACGCAGTATTTT
TRBJ2-5,NA,TRBV7-2,NA,CASSPYQETQYF,TGTGCCAGCAGCCCGTACCAAGAGACCCAGTACTTC
TRBJ1-5,NA,TRBV6-5,NA,CASPLGRRIHQPQNF,TGTGCCAGCCCCCTGGGCAGGCGAATTCATCAGCCCCAGAATTTT
TRBJ2-5,TRBD1,TRBV10-3,NA,CAIRLGTGGLETQYF,TGTGCCATCAGGCTAGGGACAGGGGGTTTAGAGACCCAGTACTTC
TRBJ1-5,NA,TRBV21-1,once,CASSQKWATPARTRPQHF,TGTGCCAGCAGCCAAAAGTGGGCGACACCGGCCCGGACAAGGCCCCAGCATTTT
TRBJ2-2,TRBD2,TRBV7-3,NA,CASSPGLAGEGELFF,TGTGCCAGCAGTCCGGGACTAGCGGGAGAGGGGGAGCTGTTTTTT
TRBJ1-1,TRBD1,TRBV9,few,CASTRGRQGTKAFF,TGTGCCAGTACTAGGGGGAGACAGGGGACCAAAGCTTTCTTT
TRBJ1-2,NA,TRBV7-9,NA,CASSFDSFNYGYTF,TGTGCCAGCAGCTTCGACAGTTTTAACTATGGCTACACCTTC
TRBJ2-1,TRBD1,TRBV6-5,NA,CASSYQGQGSNEQFF,TGTGCCAGCAGTTACCAGGGACAGGGCTCCAATGAGCAGTTCTTC